This TCR beta chain was identified in a study of blood T cell repertoires in COVID-19. Overall study: Samples came from the United States, Italy and Spain, spanning acute and convalescent COVID-19. Sample material is recorded as cDNA or gDNA derived from T cells, B-cell-depleted T cells, or PBMCs.

Trimming pared 0 bases from V and 0 bases from J, leaving 6 bases between. Germline CDR1 SGHRS, CDR2 YFSETQ. The CDR3 sequence is 14 residues long. Per the original data handling: Researchers report that nucleated cell counts were estimated from reference gene primer amplification. This table comes from immunoSEQ multiplex PCR, and its TCRdb copy is limited to in-frame clones, with some not included. V, J and clone size are taken as reported in that table, and D and trimming were inferred from the DNA itself. The data hold 150,000 to 200,000 clones, with 85% observed a single time. This rearrangement joins TRBV5-1 to TRBJ2-5, with D unclear. This TCR came from a human donor with acute or convalescent COVID-19. The donor label of this sample is uncertain. The sequencing sample was made of peripheral blood. The CDR3 region is CASSLGLNQETQYF. DNA for the CDR3: TGCGCCAGCAGCTTGGGGCTGAACCAAGAGACCCAGTACTTC.